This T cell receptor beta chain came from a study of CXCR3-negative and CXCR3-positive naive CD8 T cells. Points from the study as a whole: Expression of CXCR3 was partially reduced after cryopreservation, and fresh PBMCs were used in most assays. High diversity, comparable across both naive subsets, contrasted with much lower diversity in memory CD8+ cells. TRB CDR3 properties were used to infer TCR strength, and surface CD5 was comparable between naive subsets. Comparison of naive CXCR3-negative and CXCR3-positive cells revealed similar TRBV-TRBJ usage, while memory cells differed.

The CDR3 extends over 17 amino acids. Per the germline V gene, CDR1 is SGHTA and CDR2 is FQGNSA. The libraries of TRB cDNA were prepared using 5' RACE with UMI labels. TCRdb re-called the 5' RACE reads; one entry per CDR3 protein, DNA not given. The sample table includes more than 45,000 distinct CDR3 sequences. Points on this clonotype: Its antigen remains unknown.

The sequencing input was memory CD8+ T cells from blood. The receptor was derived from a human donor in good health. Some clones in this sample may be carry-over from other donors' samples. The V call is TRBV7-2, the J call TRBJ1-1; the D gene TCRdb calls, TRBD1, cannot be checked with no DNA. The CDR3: CASSFLQGATVNTEAFF.